What follows describes a single T cell receptor beta chain. Its antigen is still unknown. Germline V gives CDR1 LNHDA, CDR2 SQIVND (reference sequence). The V and J ends lost 1 base and 2 bases respectively, with 17 bases between them. This CDR3 region has 17 residues. Here immunoSEQ multiplex PCR was the method, and the copy in TCRdb shows in-frame clones only, minus some. The table shows fewer than 110,000 clones, with under 95% occurring only once. This sample is drawn from a study of graft-versus-host responses after intestinal transplantation. Study background: Grafts were multivisceral, liver-intestinal, or isolated intestinal. Overall study results and limits: Detected in recipient marrow were GvH clones, some of which were first observed in ileum or blood.

This chain joins TRBV19 and TRBJ2-5, with D unresolved. This TCR was sampled from a human donor who received an intestinal transplant. The sequenced sample was unstimulated CD8+ T cells sorted from spleen or lymph node cells, obtained before intestinal transplant. The CDR3 protein is CASSIVFPPARQETQYF. CDR3 nucleotide sequence: TGTGCCAGTAGTATAGTATTCCCGCCAGCTCGGCAAGAGACCCAGTACTTC.